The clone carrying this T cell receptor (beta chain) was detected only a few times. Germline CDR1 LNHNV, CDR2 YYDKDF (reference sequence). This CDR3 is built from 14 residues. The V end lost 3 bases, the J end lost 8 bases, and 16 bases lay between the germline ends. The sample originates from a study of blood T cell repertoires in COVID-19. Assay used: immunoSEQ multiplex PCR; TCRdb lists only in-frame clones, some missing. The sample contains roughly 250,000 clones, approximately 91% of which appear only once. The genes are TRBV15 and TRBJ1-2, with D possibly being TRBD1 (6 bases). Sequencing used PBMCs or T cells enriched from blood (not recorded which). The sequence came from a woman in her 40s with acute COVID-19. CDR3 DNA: TGTGCCACCAGCAGTCGTGGGGACATCTGGGGCTACACCTTC. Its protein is CATSSRGDIWGYTF. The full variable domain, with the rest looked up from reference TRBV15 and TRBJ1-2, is DAMVIQNPRYQVTQFGKPVTLSCSQTLNHNVMYWYQQKSSQAPKLLFHYYDKDFNNEADTPDNFQSRRPNTSFCFLDIRSPGLGDTAMYLCATSSRGDIWGYTFGSGTRLTVV.